These T cell receptor beta chains were read from a single sample in a study of beta chain features in type 1 diabetes. Method: immunoSEQ multiplex PCR; TCRdb's copy keeps in-frame clones and lacks some. The sample has approximately 380,000 clones, roughly 15% seen once. The sequencing input was naive CD4+ T cells from blood. All receptors derive from a woman younger than 30 in good health. The CDR3 runs from the conserved cysteine through the conserved F or W. Each record gives: V gene, D gene, clone size, J gene, CDR3 protein, CDR3 DNA. A D gene is named only where the DNA matches it firmly. Not all rows give a size; the values are once, few, many and, for expanded clones, a class.

v_call: TRBV7-9
d_call: TRBD2
clone_size: -
j_call: TRBJ2-3
cdr3_aa: CASSFPGLATDTQYF
cdr3_nt: TGTGCCAGCAGCTTTCCGGGACTAGCGACAGATACGCAGTATTTT

v_call: TRBV18
d_call: TRBD2
clone_size: -
j_call: TRBJ2-2
cdr3_aa: CASSPPGLAGAPGELFF
cdr3_nt: TGTGCCAGCTCACCACCCGGACTAGCGGGAGCACCCGGGGAGCTGTTTTTT

v_call: TRBV6-5
d_call: TRBD1
clone_size: -
j_call: TRBJ1-2
cdr3_aa: CASSYKGAFDYGYTF
cdr3_nt: TGTGCCAGCAGTTACAAGGGGGCATTCGACTATGGCTACACCTTC

v_call: TRBV28
d_call: -
clone_size: -
j_call: TRBJ2-5
cdr3_aa: CASSPRPPRMETQYF
cdr3_nt: TGTGCCAGCAGTCCCCGCCCCCCGAGGATGGAGACCCAGTACTTC

v_call: TRBV9
d_call: -
clone_size: -
j_call: TRBJ2-3
cdr3_aa: CASSLGGGSGADTQYF
cdr3_nt: TGTGCCAGCAGCTTGGGGGGCGGGAGTGGCGCAGATACGCAGTATTTT

v_call: TRBV19
d_call: TRBD2
clone_size: few
j_call: TRBJ2-4
cdr3_aa: CASSDLAGPGDIQYF
cdr3_nt: TGTGCCAGTAGTGATCTAGCGGGCCCTGGGGACATTCAGTACTTC

v_call: TRBV9
d_call: -
clone_size: few
j_call: TRBJ2-4
cdr3_aa: CASSPSTGIVNIQYF
cdr3_nt: TGTGCCAGCAGCCCCAGCACGGGGATAGTGAACATTCAGTACTTC

v_call: TRBV18
d_call: TRBD1
clone_size: few
j_call: TRBJ1-5
cdr3_aa: CASSPAGGRSNQPQHF
cdr3_nt: TGTGCCAGCTCACCAGCAGGGGGTCGGAGCAATCAGCCCCAGCATTTT

v_call: TRBV4-2
d_call: TRBD2
clone_size: -
j_call: TRBJ2-1
cdr3_aa: CASSSDPGGSSYNEQFF
cdr3_nt: TGTGCCAGCAGCTCCGACCCCGGGGGGAGCTCCTACAATGAGCAGTTCTTC

v_call: TRBV30
d_call: -
clone_size: few
j_call: TRBJ2-3
cdr3_aa: CAWRPGVGNTQYF
cdr3_nt: TGTGCCTGGCGCCCCGGAGTAGGAAATACGCAGTATTTT

v_call: TRBV7-9
d_call: TRBD1
clone_size: few
j_call: TRBJ2-7
cdr3_aa: CASSLWSGGMNEQYF
cdr3_nt: TGTGCCAGCAGCCTTTGGTCAGGGGGCATGAACGAGCAGTACTTC

v_call: TRBV29-1
d_call: TRBD1
clone_size: few
j_call: TRBJ2-3
cdr3_aa: CSADRGADTQYF
cdr3_nt: TGCAGCGCCGACAGGGGTGCAGATACGCAGTATTTT

v_call: TRBV6-5
d_call: -
clone_size: -
j_call: TRBJ2-7
cdr3_aa: CASRRQENYEQYF
cdr3_nt: TGTGCCAGCAGAAGACAGGAAAACTACGAGCAGTACTTC

v_call: TRBV30
d_call: TRBD2
clone_size: few
j_call: TRBJ2-5
cdr3_aa: CAWSRGGLAEETQYF
cdr3_nt: TGTGCCTGGAGCCGAGGGGGACTAGCAGAAGAGACCCAGTACTTC

v_call: TRBV30
d_call: -
clone_size: -
j_call: TRBJ1-4
cdr3_aa: CAWSADRVTTNEKLFF
cdr3_nt: TGTGCCTGGAGCGCAGACAGAGTAACAACTAATGAAAAACTGTTTTTT

v_call: TRBV18
d_call: -
clone_size: few
j_call: TRBJ1-1
cdr3_aa: CASSPERDTEAFF
cdr3_nt: TGTGCCAGCTCACCGGAGAGGGACACTGAAGCTTTCTTT

v_call: TRBV28
d_call: -
clone_size: few
j_call: TRBJ1-2
cdr3_aa: CASSLFGRGAGRYTF
cdr3_nt: TGTGCCAGCAGTTTATTCGGCAGGGGAGCCGGTCGCTACACCTTC

v_call: TRBV11-2
d_call: -
clone_size: -
j_call: TRBJ2-5
cdr3_aa: CASSQTPGGRETQYF
cdr3_nt: TGTGCCAGCAGCCAGACTCCGGGGGGCCGAGAGACCCAGTACTTC

v_call: TRBV7-9
d_call: -
clone_size: -
j_call: TRBJ2-1
cdr3_aa: CASSFLTNEQFF
cdr3_nt: TGTGCCAGCAGCTTCCTTACAAATGAGCAGTTCTTC

v_call: TRBV27
d_call: TRBD1
clone_size: -
j_call: TRBJ2-7
cdr3_aa: CASSLSSTTGGRYEQYF
cdr3_nt: TGTGCCAGCAGTTTATCCTCAACGACAGGGGGAAGGTACGAGCAGTACTTC

v_call: TRBV9
d_call: TRBD1
clone_size: few
j_call: TRBJ2-2
cdr3_aa: CASSVQQGGTGELFF
cdr3_nt: TGTGCCAGCAGCGTTCAACAGGGGGGCACCGGGGAGCTGTTTTTT

v_call: TRBV25-1
d_call: -
clone_size: few
j_call: TRBJ2-7
cdr3_aa: CASSDPVTYEQYF
cdr3_nt: TGTGCCAGCAGTGACCCGGTTACCTACGAGCAGTACTTC

v_call: TRBV5-4
d_call: -
clone_size: few
j_call: TRBJ2-3
cdr3_aa: CASSLWGVGTDTQYF
cdr3_nt: TGTGCCAGCAGCTTGTGGGGGGTCGGCACAGATACGCAGTATTTT

v_call: TRBV27
d_call: TRBD2
clone_size: -
j_call: TRBJ2-1
cdr3_aa: CASSFSGRSHEQFF
cdr3_nt: TGTGCCAGCAGTTTTAGCGGGAGGTCGCATGAGCAGTTCTTC

v_call: TRBV2
d_call: -
clone_size: few
j_call: TRBJ1-2
cdr3_aa: CASSLDSYGYTF
cdr3_nt: TGTGCCAGCAGCCTGGACAGCTATGGCTACACCTTC

v_call: TRBV4-1
d_call: TRBD2
clone_size: -
j_call: TRBJ2-1
cdr3_aa: CASRKEAGRYNEQFF
cdr3_nt: TGCGCCAGCAGAAAGGAAGCGGGGAGATACAATGAGCAGTTCTTC

v_call: TRBV4-2
d_call: TRBD1
clone_size: -
j_call: TRBJ1-5
cdr3_aa: CASSQDTVGQGTNQPQHF
cdr3_nt: TGTGCCAGCAGCCAAGATACGGTGGGACAGGGAACCAATCAGCCCCAGCATTTT

v_call: TRBV30
d_call: -
clone_size: -
j_call: TRBJ1-5
cdr3_aa: CAWSRYNSNQPQHF
cdr3_nt: TGTGCCTGGAGTAGATACAATAGCAATCAGCCCCAGCATTTT

v_call: TRBV30
d_call: TRBD2
clone_size: -
j_call: TRBJ2-5
cdr3_aa: CAWSGGLAAIETQYF
cdr3_nt: TGTGCCTGGAGTGGGGGACTAGCGGCTATAGAGACCCAGTACTTC

v_call: TRBV14
d_call: TRBD1
clone_size: few
j_call: TRBJ2-1
cdr3_aa: CASSQDSGTGARRGQFF
cdr3_nt: TGTGCCAGCAGCCAAGATTCCGGGACAGGGGCACGAAGGGGACAGTTCTTC

v_call: TRBV30
d_call: TRBD1
clone_size: few
j_call: TRBJ1-4
cdr3_aa: CASLGDSRNEKLFF
cdr3_nt: TGTGCCTCTCTGGGGGACAGCCGAAATGAAAAACTGTTTTTT

v_call: TRBV29-1
d_call: TRBD1
clone_size: -
j_call: TRBJ2-6
cdr3_aa: CSVSGGIRSGANVLTF
cdr3_nt: TGCAGCGTTTCAGGGGGCATCCGCTCTGGGGCCAACGTCCTGACTTTC

v_call: TRBV13
d_call: TRBD1
clone_size: -
j_call: TRBJ1-5
cdr3_aa: CASSLGRDRANQPQHF
cdr3_nt: TGTGCCAGCAGCTTAGGCCGGGACAGGGCAAATCAGCCCCAGCATTTT

v_call: TRBV6-5
d_call: -
clone_size: -
j_call: TRBJ1-1
cdr3_aa: CASSPDRHVGEAFF
cdr3_nt: TGTGCCAGCAGTCCCGATCGACACGTTGGGGAAGCTTTCTTT

v_call: TRBV18
d_call: TRBD1
clone_size: few
j_call: TRBJ1-1
cdr3_aa: CASSREQTGGRTEAFF
cdr3_nt: TGTGCCAGCTCACGAGAGCAGACAGGGGGGAGGACTGAAGCTTTCTTT

v_call: TRBV5-1
d_call: -
clone_size: -
j_call: TRBJ2-3
cdr3_aa: CASSQTGSDTQYF
cdr3_nt: TGCGCCAGCAGTCAGACAGGCTCAGATACGCAGTATTTT

v_call: TRBV7-6
d_call: -
clone_size: -
j_call: TRBJ2-5
cdr3_aa: CASSSARDTLLGTQYF
cdr3_nt: TGTGCCAGCAGCTCGGCCCGGGACACTCTACTCGGGACCCAGTACTTC

v_call: TRBV27
d_call: -
clone_size: -
j_call: TRBJ2-7
cdr3_aa: CASDCLSYEQYF
cdr3_nt: TGTGCCAGCGACTGTTTATCCTACGAGCAGTACTTC

v_call: TRBV13
d_call: -
clone_size: -
j_call: TRBJ2-3
cdr3_aa: CASSLDRADTQYF
cdr3_nt: TGTGCCAGCAGCTTGGACAGAGCAGATACGCAGTATTTT

v_call: TRBV30
d_call: -
clone_size: few
j_call: TRBJ2-5
cdr3_aa: CAWRSRGWETQYF
cdr3_nt: TGTGCCTGGAGGTCTCGGGGATGGGAGACCCAGTACTTC

v_call: TRBV7-8
d_call: -
clone_size: -
j_call: TRBJ2-3
cdr3_aa: CASSLAGLSTDTQYF
cdr3_nt: TGTGCCAGCAGCTTGGCAGGACTTAGCACAGATACGCAGTATTTT

v_call: TRBV27
d_call: -
clone_size: -
j_call: TRBJ1-1
cdr3_aa: CASSASGTLNTEAFF
cdr3_nt: TGTGCCAGCAGTGCGTCCGGGACATTGAACACTGAAGCTTTCTTT

v_call: TRBV4-1
d_call: TRBD1
clone_size: -
j_call: TRBJ1-5
cdr3_aa: CASSYRGLSNQPQHF
cdr3_nt: TGCGCCAGCAGCTACAGGGGGCTAAGCAATCAGCCCCAGCATTTT

v_call: TRBV9
d_call: TRBD1
clone_size: few
j_call: TRBJ1-5
cdr3_aa: CASSGGQGNQPQHF
cdr3_nt: TGTGCCAGCAGCGGAGGACAGGGAAATCAGCCCCAGCATTTT

v_call: TRBV7-3
d_call: -
clone_size: -
j_call: TRBJ1-2
cdr3_aa: CASSSEGGFGYTF
cdr3_nt: TGTGCCAGCAGCTCCGAGGGGGGGTTTGGCTACACCTTC

v_call: TRBV6-5
d_call: TRBD1
clone_size: -
j_call: TRBJ1-2
cdr3_aa: CASSHRGMGYTF
cdr3_nt: TGTGCCAGCAGCCACAGGGGAATGGGCTACACCTTC

v_call: TRBV5-4
d_call: -
clone_size: -
j_call: TRBJ2-6
cdr3_aa: CASSLGHSGANVLTF
cdr3_nt: TGTGCCAGCAGCTTGGGGCACTCTGGGGCCAACGTCCTGACTTTC

v_call: TRBV9
d_call: -
clone_size: few
j_call: TRBJ2-7
cdr3_aa: CASSVVESTARQYF
cdr3_nt: TGTGCCAGCAGCGTAGTGGAGTCTACCGCGCGGCAGTACTTC

v_call: TRBV4-3
d_call: TRBD1
clone_size: -
j_call: TRBJ2-1
cdr3_aa: CASSQAHRGPYNEQFF
cdr3_nt: TGCGCCAGCAGCCAAGCTCACAGGGGGCCTTACAATGAGCAGTTCTTC

v_call: TRBV6-5
d_call: -
clone_size: -
j_call: TRBJ1-2
cdr3_aa: CASSYSAGTNYGYTF
cdr3_nt: TGTGCCAGCAGTTACTCTGCAGGGACTAACTATGGCTACACCTTC

v_call: TRBV18
d_call: -
clone_size: -
j_call: TRBJ1-4
cdr3_aa: CASSAGFANEKLFF
cdr3_nt: TGTGCCAGCTCTGCGGGGTTCGCTAATGAAAAACTGTTTTTT

v_call: TRBV30
d_call: -
clone_size: -
j_call: TRBJ1-1
cdr3_aa: CAWSGFGGANTEAFF
cdr3_nt: TGTGCCTGGAGTGGGTTTGGGGGCGCGAACACTGAAGCTTTCTTT

v_call: TRBV25-1
d_call: -
clone_size: few
j_call: TRBJ2-5
cdr3_aa: CASSEPLGETQYF
cdr3_nt: TGTGCCAGCAGTGAACCCCTGGGCGAGACCCAGTACTTC

v_call: TRBV30
d_call: -
clone_size: few
j_call: TRBJ2-7
cdr3_aa: CAWSRQQGVSYEQYF
cdr3_nt: TGTGCCTGGAGCCGACAACAGGGAGTTTCCTACGAGCAGTACTTC

v_call: TRBV6-1
d_call: TRBD2
clone_size: few
j_call: TRBJ2-3
cdr3_aa: CASSGAGVADTQYF
cdr3_nt: TGTGCCAGCAGTGGGGCGGGAGTAGCCGATACGCAGTATTTT

v_call: TRBV30
d_call: TRBD2
clone_size: -
j_call: TRBJ2-3
cdr3_aa: CAWGVSLAGEITRTDTQYF
cdr3_nt: TGTGCCTGGGGGGTTTCCTTGGCGGGAGAGATTACCCGCACAGATACGCAGTATTTT

v_call: TRBV7-9
d_call: -
clone_size: -
j_call: TRBJ1-5
cdr3_aa: CASSLVLVGVDNQPQHF
cdr3_nt: TGTGCCAGCAGCTTAGTGCTGGTAGGGGTGGATAATCAGCCCCAGCATTTT

v_call: TRBV9
d_call: TRBD1
clone_size: -
j_call: TRBJ2-3
cdr3_aa: CASSLIEGAGDTQYF
cdr3_nt: TGTGCCAGCAGCTTAATCGAGGGGGCAGGGGATACGCAGTATTTT

v_call: TRBV19
d_call: -
clone_size: -
j_call: TRBJ2-5
cdr3_aa: CASSKRGGLQETQYF
cdr3_nt: TGTGCCAGTAGTAAAAGGGGGGGTCTACAAGAGACCCAGTACTTC

v_call: TRBV6-5
d_call: -
clone_size: -
j_call: TRBJ2-1
cdr3_aa: CASSPGTWVKDEQFF
cdr3_nt: TGTGCCAGCAGTCCCGGGACTTGGGTTAAGGATGAGCAGTTCTTC